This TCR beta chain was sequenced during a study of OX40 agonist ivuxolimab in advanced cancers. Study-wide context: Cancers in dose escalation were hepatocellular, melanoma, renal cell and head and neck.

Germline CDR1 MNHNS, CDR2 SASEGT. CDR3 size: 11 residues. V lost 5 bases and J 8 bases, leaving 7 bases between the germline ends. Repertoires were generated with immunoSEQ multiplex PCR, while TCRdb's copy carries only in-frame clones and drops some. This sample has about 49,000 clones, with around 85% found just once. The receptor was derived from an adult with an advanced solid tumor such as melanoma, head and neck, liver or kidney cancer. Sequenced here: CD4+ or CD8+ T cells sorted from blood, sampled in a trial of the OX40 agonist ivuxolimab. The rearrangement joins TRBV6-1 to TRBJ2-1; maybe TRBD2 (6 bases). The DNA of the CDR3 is TGTGCCAGCAGTTGGGGGGATGAGCAGTTCTTC. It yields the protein CASSWGDEQFF.